Following are 4 T cell receptor beta chains from one sample sequenced in a study of beta chain features in type 1 diabetes. Expressed TCRB transcripts got sequenced, as all isolated RNA was reverse transcribed. Assay: immunoSEQ multiplex PCR; the TCRdb copy retains only in-frame clones and omits some. Of approximately 600,000 clones in the sample, around 12% were seen once. Antigens for these TCRs are unknown. General observations from the study: Within each of all four CD4+ subsets, Type 1 diabetes patients had TCRB CDR3s that were moderately but significantly shorter.

The sequenced material came from naive CD4+ T cells from blood. All receptors derive from a young man with type 1 diabetes.

The chain uses TRBV25-1 and TRBJ2-1; a weak D match, TRBD2 (6 bases). CDR1 is MGHDK and CDR2 is SYGVNS in the germline V gene. This CDR3 is 15 amino acids long. V was shortened by 3 bases and J by 3 bases, with 12 bases between the two germline ends. CDR3 in amino acids: CASSDTSRIYNEQFF. The CDR3, as DNA: TGTGCCAGCAGTGACACTAGCCGGATCTACAATGAGCAGTTCTTC.

J is TRBJ1-2 and V is TRBV7-2; D is unresolved. The V end lost 4 bases, the J end lost 10 bases, and 10 bases lay between the germline ends. The length of the CDR3 is 11 residues. Germline V lookup: CDR1 SGHTA, CDR2 FQGNSA. The CDR3 sequence is CASSSAALYTF. The CDR3 bases are TGTGCCAGCAGCTCGGCCGCCCTCTACACCTTC.

This sequence joins TRBV7-2 and TRBJ2-1, with 9 bases matching TRBD2. Germline CDR1 is SGHTA and CDR2 is FQGNSA. There are 17 residues in the CDR3. V shed 5 bases, J shed 0 bases, and the junction held 8 bases outside the gene matches. CDR3 nucleotide sequence: TGTGCCAGCAGCCGATCTAGCGGGGAAAGCTCCTACAATGAGCAGTTCTTC. Its protein product is CASSRSSGESSYNEQFF.

Details on this clone: Other DNA sequences in the sample encode the same CDR3. CDR3: CASSLGTGYNEQFF. CDR3 nucleotide sequence: TGCGCCAGCAGCTTGGGGACTGGATACAATGAGCAGTTCTTC. This chain uses TRBV5-1 with TRBJ2-1; D is possibly TRBD2 (5 bases). This CDR3 has 14 amino acids. Germline V gene data show CDR1 as SGHRS and CDR2 as YFSETQ. Trimming removed 0 bases at V and 4 bases at J, with 8 bases between. Variable domain in full (rest from reference TRBV5-1 and TRBJ2-1): KAGVTQTPRYLIKTRGQQVTLSCSPISGHRSVSWYQQTPGQGLQFLFEYFSETQRNKGNFPGRFSGRQFSNSRSEMNVSTLELGDSALYLCASSLGTGYNEQFFGPGTRLTVL.